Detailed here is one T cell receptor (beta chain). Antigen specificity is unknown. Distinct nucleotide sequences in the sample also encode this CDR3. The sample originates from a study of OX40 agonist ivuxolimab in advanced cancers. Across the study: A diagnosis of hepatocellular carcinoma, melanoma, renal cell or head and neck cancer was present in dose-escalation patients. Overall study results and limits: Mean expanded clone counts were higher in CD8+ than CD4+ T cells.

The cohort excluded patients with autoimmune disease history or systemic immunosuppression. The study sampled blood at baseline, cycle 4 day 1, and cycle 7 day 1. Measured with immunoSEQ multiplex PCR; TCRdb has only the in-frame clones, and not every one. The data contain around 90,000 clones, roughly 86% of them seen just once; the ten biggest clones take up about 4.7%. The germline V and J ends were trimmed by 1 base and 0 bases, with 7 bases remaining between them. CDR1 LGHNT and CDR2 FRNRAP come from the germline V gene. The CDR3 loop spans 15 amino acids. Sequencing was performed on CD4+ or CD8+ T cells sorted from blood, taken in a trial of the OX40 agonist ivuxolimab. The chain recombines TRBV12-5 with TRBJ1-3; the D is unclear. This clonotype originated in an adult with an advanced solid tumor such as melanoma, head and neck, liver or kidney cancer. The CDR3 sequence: CASGLGSSSGNTIYF. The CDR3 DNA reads TGTGCTAGTGGTTTGGGATCGAGCTCTGGAAACACCATATATTTT. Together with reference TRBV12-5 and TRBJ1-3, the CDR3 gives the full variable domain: DARVTQTPRHKVTEMGQEVTMRCQPILGHNTVFWYRQTMMQGLELLAYFRNRAPLDDSGMPKDRFSAEMPDATLATLKIQPSEPRDSAVYFCASGLGSSSGNTIYFGEGSWLTVV.